The 29 T cell receptor beta chains below come from one sample, sequenced in a study of PD-1 blockade in mismatch repair-deficient tumors (TCRdb year 2017). Libraries were prepared through the immunoSEQ multiplex PCR assay. TCRdb took this table from immuneACCESS and kept in-frame rearrangements with V and J called. Such tables lack part of the clones; where checked against another copy, unresolved V genes explain under half of the gap, and the rest is unexplained. The sample table records about 79,000 clones; approximately 78% of these occur just once. 5% to 6.5% of the sample goes to the ten largest clones. The specimen was peripheral blood, collected 44 weeks after starting pembrolizumab. The receptors originated from an adult with mismatch repair-deficient cancer.

V and J are TRBV27 and TRBJ2-5; perhaps TRBD2 as D (5 bases). The length of the CDR3 is 12 residues. CDR1 and CDR2 (germline): MNHEY, SMNVEV (reference sequence). Trimming pared 6 bases from V and 4 bases from J, leaving 9 bases between. The CDR3 region has the DNA TGTGCCAGCAGCCGGACTGGAGAGACCCAGTACTTC. Amino acids: CASSRTGETQYF.

This chain uses TRBV6-7 with TRBJ2-7; TRBD1 is a possible D gene (6 bases). TRBV6-7 is classed as an ORF, of uncertain function. V was trimmed by 5 bases and J by 0 bases, leaving 14 bases between them. The CDR3 extends over 15 amino acids. This CDR3 is CASSPRDNLSYEQYF. The DNA for the CDR3 is TGTGCCAGCAGTCCCCGGGACAATCTCTCCTACGAGCAGTACTTC.

V is TRBV19 and J is TRBJ2-1, with 9 bases identical to TRBD1. Looked up from germline, CDR1 is LNHDA and CDR2 is SQIVND (reference sequence). Trimming removed 8 bases from V and 6 bases from J; junction bases left unmatched: 8. The CDR3 runs to 14 residues. CDR3 region: CASSDRGGANEQFF. The CDR3 nucleotides read TGTGCCAGTTCTGACAGGGGGGGGGCCAATGAGCAGTTCTTC.

For this clone: The same CDR3 is also encoded by other DNA sequences in this sample. This chain uses TRBV11-2 with TRBJ1-2; no clear D gene. The germline gives CDR1 SGHAT, CDR2 FQNNGV. Trimming took off 1 base at V and 4 bases at J, with 7 bases between the two ends. This CDR3 is built from 13 residues. This chain's CDR3 is CASSLGPTYGYTF. In DNA, the CDR3 is TGTGCCAGCAGCTTAGGCCCCACCTATGGCTACACCTTC.

V and J are TRBV13 and TRBJ1-6, with a tentative D call TRBD1 (5 bases). Trimming left V 3 bases short and J 2 bases short, with 14 bases between. The CDR3 contains 17 residues. Germline assignment: CDR1 PRHDT and CDR2 FYEKMQ (reference sequence). The CDR3 region has the DNA TGTGCCAGCAGCTTTGGCCGCGGGACGGCCTATAATTCACCCCTCCACTTT. This translates into CASSFGRGTAYNSPLHF.

This clone was counted a few times. The V call is TRBV5-6, the J call TRBJ2-1; D is undetermined. Germline CDR1 SGHDT, CDR2 YYEEEE. The CDR3 spans 15 residues. The germline V and J ends were trimmed by 1 base and 4 bases, with 12 bases remaining between them. The CDR3 here is CASSLTSSPYNEQFF. In nucleotides, the CDR3 is TGTGCCAGCAGCTTGACGTCTTCACCTTACAATGAGCAGTTCTTC.

V and J are TRBV5-1 and TRBJ2-1; D is perhaps TRBD1 or TRBD2 (6 bases each). Trimming took 0 bases from V and 2 from J, leaving 18 bases between them. CDR3 length: 18 residues. Germline lookup yields CDR1 SGHRS and CDR2 YFSETQ. The CDR3 here is CASSLVATSGATYNEQFF. DNA for the CDR3: TGCGCCAGCAGCTTGGTAGCTACTTCGGGGGCGACCTACAATGAGCAGTTCTTC.

This chain uses TRBV11-2 with TRBJ2-7; D unclear. V gave up 2 bases and J gave up 4 bases, with 6 bases separating them. Germline V gene data show CDR1 as SGHAT and CDR2 as FQNNGV. The CDR3 is 12 residues long. CDR3 DNA sequence: TGTGCCAGCAGCTTAAAGGGATACGAGCAGTACTTC. As protein: CASSLKGYEQYF. The whole variable domain, remainder taken from reference TRBV11-2 and TRBJ2-7, is EAGVAQSPRYKIIEKRQSVAFWCNPISGHATLYWYQQILGQGPKLLIQFQNNGVVDDSQLPKDRFSAERLKGVDSTLKIQPAKLEDSAVYLCASSLKGYEQYFGPGTRLTVT.

The chain combines TRBV7-9 with TRBJ1-2; D perhaps matches TRBD1 (6 bases). The germline gives CDR1 SEHNR, CDR2 FQNEAQ (reference sequence). This CDR3 region has 15 residues. V was clipped by 0 bases and J by 2 bases, with 10 bases between them. The CDR3 nucleotides read TGTGCCAGCAGCTTAGCTGCCAGGGGAAACTATGGCTACACCTTC. It is translated as CASSLAARGNYGYTF.

The chain couples TRBV15 to TRBJ2-5; 9 nucleotides agree with TRBD1. J lost 1 base, V lost 1 base, and 1 base had no gene match. CDR1 LNHNV and CDR2 YYDKDF come from the germline V gene (reference sequence). This CDR3 has 15 amino acids. CDR3 DNA: TGTGCCACCAGCAGAGGACAGGGGGTCCAAGAGACCCAGTACTTC. Its translation: CATSRGQGVQETQYF. Looking up the rest from reference TRBV15 and TRBJ2-5 gives the full variable domain: DAMVIQNPRYQVTQFGKPVTLSCSQTLNHNVMYWYQQKSSQAPKLLFHYYDKDFNNEADTPDNFQSRRPNTSFCFLDIRSPGLGDTAMYLCATSRGQGVQETQYFGPGTRLLVL.

As DNA, the CDR3 is TGTGCCAGCAGCCAAGAGAGGAGCTCCTACAATGAGCAGTTCTTC. Translated, it gives CASSQERSSYNEQFF. This chain joins TRBV7-3 and TRBJ2-1; D remains ambiguous. Trimming removed 5 bases from V and 0 bases from J, with 11 bases in between. Germline CDR1 SGHTA, CDR2 FQGTGA. The CDR3 is 15 amino acids.

V and J are TRBV7-2 and TRBJ2-3; 9 positions agree with TRBD1. Trimming cost V 5 bases and J 5 bases; bases outside gene matches: 5. Per germline, CDR1 SGHTA and CDR2 FQGNSA. The CDR3 sequence is 14 residues long. The CDR3 DNA is TGTGCCAGCAGCCCTTGGGACAGGGAAGATACGCAGTATTTT. Its translation: CASSPWDREDTQYF.

This clone has only one observation. This chain joins TRBV6-5 and TRBJ2-1; a possible D gene is TRBD2 (6 bases). CDR1 and CDR2 from the germline V gene are MNHEY and SVGAGI. The germline V and J ends were trimmed by 4 bases and 1 base, with 14 bases remaining between them. CDR3 length: 16 amino acids. The CDR3 sequence: CASSSGGGASYNEQFF. CDR3 nucleotides: TGTGCCAGCAGTTCCGGCGGAGGGGCATCCTACAATGAGCAGTTCTTC.

In its sample, this clone was seen a few times. The chain carries TRBV6-1 and TRBJ1-1; a possible D gene is TRBD1 (5 bases). Germline CDR1 and CDR2: MNHNS and SASEGT. This CDR3 region has 14 residues. V gave up 7 bases and J gave up 3 bases, with 15 bases separating them. DNA for the CDR3: TGTGCCAGCACCCCCGCGCAGGGCTACACTGAAGCTTTCTTT. Amino acid sequence: CASTPAQGYTEAFF.

Only a few counts were recorded for this clone. This CDR3 is CASSLGGTGSNQPQHF. CDR3 coding DNA: TGTGCCAGCAGCTTAGGTGGGACAGGGAGCAATCAGCCCCAGCATTTT. The chain employs TRBV7-2 and TRBJ1-5; the match to TRBD1 covers 9 bases. Germline CDR1 is SGHTA and CDR2 is FQGNSA. V lost 1 base, J lost 1 base, and 2 bases stayed unmatched. This CDR3 spans 16 amino acids.

The V and J genes are TRBV14 and TRBJ1-2; perhaps TRBD1 as D (6 bases). The germline V gene has CDR1 SGHDN and CDR2 FVKESK. This CDR3 spans 15 amino acids. Trimming cost V 1 base and J 3 bases, with 12 bases left between them. The CDR3 sequence: CASSQGAGDYYGYTF. The CDR3, as DNA: TGTGCCAGCAGCCAAGGGGCAGGGGATTACTATGGCTACACCTTC.

The J gene is TRBJ1-4, the V gene TRBV12-5, with D uncertain. Germline V gene data show CDR1 as LGHNT and CDR2 as FRNRAP. V was clipped by 9 bases and J by 3 bases, with 11 bases between them. The CDR3 length is 13 residues. CDR3: CASARLANEKLFF. The CDR3 DNA reads TGTGCTAGCGCGAGGTTGGCTAATGAAAAACTGTTTTTT. The full variable domain, rest sourced from reference TRBV12-5 and TRBJ1-4, is DARVTQTPRHKVTEMGQEVTMRCQPILGHNTVFWYRQTMMQGLELLAYFRNRAPLDDSGMPKDRFSAEMPDATLATLKIQPSEPRDSAVYFCASARLANEKLFFGSGTQLSVL.

The chain employs TRBV10-3 and TRBJ1-5; D unclear. Germline loops: CDR1 ENHRY, CDR2 SYGVKD. CDR3 size: 14 residues. V was cut by 3 bases and J by 1 base, with 7 bases left in between. The CDR3 sequence: CAISEGLSNQPQHF. The CDR3 DNA reads as TGTGCCATCAGTGAAGGGCTAAGCAATCAGCCCCAGCATTTT.

The rearrangement links TRBV2 to TRBJ2-5; 8 positions agree with TRBD2. The germline V gene encodes CDR1 SNHLY and CDR2 FYNNEI. The V segment lost 4 bases and the J segment 4 bases; nucleotides outside the gene matches: 8. CDR3 length: 15 residues. In DNA, the CDR3 is TGTGCCAGCAGTGGAATGGAGCGGGAGCGAGAGACCCAGTACTTC. Its translation is CASSGMERERETQYF.

This chain uses TRBV7-9 with TRBJ2-7, with TRBD1 identical over 7 bases. CDR3 length equals 16 residues. Per the germline V gene, CDR1 is SEHNR and CDR2 is FQNEAQ (reference sequence). The J segment lost 2 bases and the V segment lost 3 bases, leaving 10 bases of the junction unmatched. CDR3 sequence reads: CASSLGVGGRPYEQYF. The DNA of the CDR3 is TGTGCCAGCAGCTTGGGGGTAGGGGGCCGACCCTACGAGCAGTACTTC.

This chain connects TRBV11-3 to TRBJ1-1; D is unclear. Per the germline V gene, CDR1 is SGHNT and CDR2 is YENEEA. The ends were cut back, 3 bases at V and 0 bases at J, with 11 bases in the middle. The CDR3 loop spans 15 amino acids. As DNA, the CDR3 is TGTGCCAGCAGCTTGTTAGGTCAGATGAACACTGAAGCTTTCTTT. Its translation is CASSLLGQMNTEAFF. The whole variable domain, filled in from reference TRBV11-3 and TRBJ1-1, reads EAGVVQSPRYKIIEKKQPVAFWCNPISGHNTLYWYLQNLGQGPELLIRYENEEAVDDSQLPKDRFSAERLKGVDSTLKIQPAELGDSAVYLCASSLLGQMNTEAFFGQGTRLTVV.

The genes are TRBV18 and TRBJ1-1, with D unclear. The CDR3 length is 14 residues. Germline V gene data show CDR1 as KGHSH and CDR2 as LQKENI. Trimming took off 3 bases at V and 1 base at J, with 9 bases between the two ends. As DNA, the CDR3 is TGTGCCAGCTCACCGGGCACGTCGAACACTGAAGCTTTCTTT. Its protein is CASSPGTSNTEAFF.

The V call is TRBV7-3, the J call TRBJ2-1, with TRBD2 matching over 11 bases. CDR1 and CDR2 (germline): SGHTA, FQGTGA. The CDR3 sequence is 15 residues long. V was clipped by 5 bases and J by 1 base; unmatched bases: 1. Here the CDR3 reads CASSGTSGSYNEQFF. The CDR3 DNA follows: TGTGCCAGCAGCGGGACTAGCGGTTCCTACAATGAGCAGTTCTTC.

This clone showed up just once. The chain couples TRBV9 to TRBJ1-1, with TRBD1 matching 7 bases. Per germline, CDR1 SGDLS and CDR2 YYNGEE. CDR3 length: 15 amino acids. With V trimmed by 5 bases and J by 0 bases, 7 bases remained unmatched. CDR3 bases: TGTGCCAGCAGTGGACCGACAGGGCTGAACACTGAAGCTTTCTTT. Its translation: CASSGPTGLNTEAFF.

The V and J genes are TRBV6-4 and TRBJ1-5; 7 nucleotides match TRBD1. Per germline, CDR1 MRHNA and CDR2 SNTAGT. CDR3 size: 18 residues. J lost 1 base, V lost 3 bases, and 12 bases had no gene match. CDR3 region: CASSEDRRRFLSNQPQHF. CDR3 DNA: TGTGCCAGCAGTGAGGACAGGAGGCGCTTTTTGAGCAATCAGCCCCAGCATTTT.

The chain couples TRBV15 to TRBJ1-2; 7 bases are shared with TRBD1. Trimming cost V 1 base and J 6 bases; bases outside gene matches: 5. The CDR3 is 14 amino acids. CDR1 is LNHNV and CDR2 is YYDKDF in the germline V gene (reference sequence). The CDR3 is CATSRVDDRDGYTF. The CDR3 DNA sequence: TGTGCCACCAGCAGAGTGGATGACAGGGATGGCTACACCTTC.

The rearrangement links TRBV7-9 to TRBJ2-7; a weak D match, TRBD1 (6 bases). Germline V CDR1 and CDR2: SEHNR, FQNEAQ (reference sequence). CDR3 length: 13 residues. With 5 bases removed from V and 1 base from J, the gap between germline ends came to 9 bases. The chain's CDR3 is CASSPGQSYEQYF. The CDR3 DNA is TGTGCCAGCAGCCCCGGACAGTCCTACGAGCAGTACTTC.

The chain combines TRBV18 with TRBJ1-3, with D maybe TRBD1 (5 bases). There are 18 residues in the CDR3. Germline CDR1 is KGHSH and CDR2 is LQKENI. The V end was cut by 2 bases, the J end by 0 bases, with 17 bases between. The CDR3 sequence is CASSPVLADGASGNTIYF. The CDR3 nucleotides read TGTGCCAGCTCACCAGTCCTCGCTGATGGGGCCTCTGGAAACACCATATATTTT.

The rearrangement uses TRBV6-1 and TRBJ2-5, with D tentatively TRBD1 (6 bases). This CDR3 contains 17 residues. V was clipped by 1 base and J by 4 bases, with 19 bases between them. Germline-derived CDR1 and CDR2 are MNHNS and SASEGT. CDR3: CASSEGGGRGWGETQYF. CDR3 DNA: TGTGCCAGCAGTGAAGGAGGCGGCAGGGGATGGGGAGAGACCCAGTACTTC.